This entry concerns a single T cell receptor beta chain. Antigen specificity is unknown. MiXCR, applied by TCRdb to the reads, yields one record per CDR3 protein. The sample carries hundreds of thousands of distinct CDR3 sequences, roughly a third recorded once. This record comes from a study of T cell repertoires in cytomegalovirus infection. Whole-study context: Based on public TCR beta signatures, there were indications of CMV infection and of a matching HLA type.

Study results and limitations: Summed frequency of public TCR beta families distinguished CMV carriers with the relevant HLA. Clonotypes of TCR beta that were HLA-C-restricted and CMV-specific dominated the ex vivo response.

This TCR was sampled from a human donor in good health (CMV status not recorded). Some clones in this sample may be carry-over from other donors' samples. The material sequenced was cultured PBMCs, taken from culture after CMV antigen stimulation.

The CDR3 is CASSQMGLTKNNEQFF. The DNA of the CDR3 is TGCGCCAGCAGCCAAATGGGACTGACGAAAAACAATGAGCAGTTCTTC. The chain joins TRBV4-3 to TRBJ2-1, with TRBD2 as a possible D gene (6 bases). Germline V CDR1 and CDR2: LGHNA, YSLEER. The CDR3 sequence is 16 residues long. V was cut by 2 bases and J by 5 bases, with 16 bases left in between.